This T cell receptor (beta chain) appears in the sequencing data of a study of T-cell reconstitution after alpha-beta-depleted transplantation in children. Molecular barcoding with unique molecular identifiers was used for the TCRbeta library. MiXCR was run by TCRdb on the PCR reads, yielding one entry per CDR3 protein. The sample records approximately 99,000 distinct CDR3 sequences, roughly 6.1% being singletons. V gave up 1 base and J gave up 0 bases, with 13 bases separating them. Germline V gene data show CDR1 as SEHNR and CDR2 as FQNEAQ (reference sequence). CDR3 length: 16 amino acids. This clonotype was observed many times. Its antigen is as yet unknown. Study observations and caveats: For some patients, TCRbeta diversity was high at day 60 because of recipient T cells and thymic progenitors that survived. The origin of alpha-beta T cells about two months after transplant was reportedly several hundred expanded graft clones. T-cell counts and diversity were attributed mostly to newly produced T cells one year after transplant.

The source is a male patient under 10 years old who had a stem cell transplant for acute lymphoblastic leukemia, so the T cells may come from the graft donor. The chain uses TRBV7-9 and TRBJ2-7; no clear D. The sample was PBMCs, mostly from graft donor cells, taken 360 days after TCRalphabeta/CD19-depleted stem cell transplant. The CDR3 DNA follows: TGTGCCAGCAGCTTAGGACGAGGCAGGAGCTCCTACGAGCAGTACTTC. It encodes CASSLGRGRSSYEQYF.